This T cell receptor beta chain was sequenced in a study of T cells after yellow fever vaccination. The CDR3 runs to 15 residues. Trimming removed 7 bases at V and 3 bases at J, with 20 bases between. From germline, CDR1 is SGDLS and CDR2 YYNGEE. TCRdb processed the 5' RACE reads anew with MiXCR; each CDR3 protein has one entry. The sample has 250,000 to 300,000 distinct CDR3 sequences, approximately 13% seen once. Sequencing was performed on CD4+ T cells sorted from PBMCs, taken 45 days after the yellow fever booster vaccination. This clonotype originated in a man between 25 and 39 years old who received the YFV17D yellow fever vaccine. The rearrangement joins TRBV9 to TRBJ2-7, with a weak D call TRBD2 (6 bases). DNA for the CDR3: TGTGCCAGCGAGGGAGGACCGGGACCGATCTACGAGCAGTACTTC. Translation gives CASEGGPGPIYEQYF. Complete variable domain (other parts from reference TRBV9 and TRBJ2-7): DSGVTQTPKHLITATGQRVTLRCSPRSGDLSVYWYQQSLDQGLQFLIQYYNGEERAKGNILERFSAQQFPDLHSELNLSSLELGDSALYFCASEGGPGPIYEQYFGPGTRLTVT.